This TCR beta chain was identified during a study of blood T cells in healthy people across ages. Study results and limitations: A roughly linear fall in TCR beta diversity per million T cells was seen with increasing age. Donors of long life had a larger count of naive CD4+ cells and greater diversity than aged donors.

The CDR3 is 11 residues long. V was cut by 8 bases and J by 5 bases, with 6 bases left in between. Germline lookup yields CDR1 SNHLY and CDR2 FYNNEI. A second PCR of 7 to 11 cycles used a sample-barcoded 5' primer and a J-beta primer mix. The study obtained at least 3 million CDR3-containing paired-end reads from every sample. Using its own MiXCR run on the 5' RACE reads, TCRdb lists one record per CDR3 protein. The sample carries some 1 million distinct CDR3 sequences, less than 50% recorded once. As for this clonotype: The target antigen is unknown.

The source material was blood. This receptor was obtained from a woman between 55 and 75 years old in good health. V usage is TRBV2 and J usage is TRBJ2-2, with D hard to call. The CDR3 reads CASGKTGELFF. The CDR3 nucleotides are TGTGCCAGCGGGAAAACCGGGGAGCTGTTTTTT.